The rows below give T cell receptor beta chains drawn from one sample of a study of CD8 T cells in Susac syndrome. TCRdb reprocessed the immunoSEQ multiplex PCR reads with MiXCR, giving one entry per CDR3 protein. The sample has a few hundred thousand distinct CDR3 sequences, 75% to 90% seen once. Sequenced sample: CD8+ T cells from PBMCs. Receptor source: a human donor with multiple sclerosis. CDR3s include the opening cysteine and the closing phenylalanine or tryptophan. Each record gives: D gene, J gene, V gene, clone size, CDR3 protein, CDR3 DNA. A D gene is named only where the DNA matches it firmly. Size values are once, few and many counts, or a class for expanded clones, and some rows have none.

D gene: TRBD2; J gene: TRBJ2-3; V gene: TRBV19; clone size: -; CDR3 protein: CASSVTAGAGDTQYF; CDR3 DNA: TGTGCCAGTAGTGTCACAGCGGGGGCGGGAGATACGCAGTATTTT
D gene: TRBD2; J gene: TRBJ2-1; V gene: TRBV20-1; clone size: -; CDR3 protein: CSARGTSGTSSYNEQFF; CDR3 DNA: TGCAGTGCTAGAGGCACTAGCGGGACCAGCTCCTACAATGAGCAGTTCTTC
D gene: -; J gene: TRBJ1-6; V gene: TRBV12-3/TRBV12-4; clone size: -; CDR3 protein: CASTIDQSSSPLHF; CDR3 DNA: TGTGCCAGCACTATAGACCAGTCATCATCACCCCTCCACTTT
D gene: -; J gene: TRBJ2-1; V gene: TRBV5-4; clone size: -; CDR3 protein: CASSAGPKRVGNEQFF; CDR3 DNA: TGTGCCAGCAGCGCTGGCCCGAAACGTGTTGGGAATGAGCAGTTCTTC
D gene: -; J gene: TRBJ2-7; V gene: TRBV6-1; clone size: -; CDR3 protein: CASMPGDSYEQYF; CDR3 DNA: TGTGCCAGCATGCCGGGAGACTCGTACGAGCAGTACTTC
D gene: -; J gene: TRBJ1-2; V gene: TRBV6-5; clone size: -; CDR3 protein: CASRLGQGSYGYTF; CDR3 DNA: TGTGCCAGCAGGTTGGGGCAGGGTAGCTATGGCTACACCTTC
D gene: -; J gene: TRBJ2-6; V gene: TRBV29-1; clone size: -; CDR3 protein: CSVLSGANVLTF; CDR3 DNA: TGCAGCGTTCTGTCTGGGGCCAACGTCCTGACTTTC
D gene: -; J gene: TRBJ2-2; V gene: TRBV30; clone size: -; CDR3 protein: CAWSDDPTWELFF; CDR3 DNA: TGTGCCTGGAGTGATGACCCAACCTGGGAGCTGTTTTTT
D gene: -; J gene: TRBJ1-3; V gene: TRBV7-8; clone size: -; CDR3 protein: CASSLKLQELSGNTIYF; CDR3 DNA: TGTGCCAGCAGCTTAAAACTCCAGGAATTGTCTGGAAACACCATATATTTT
D gene: -; J gene: TRBJ2-7; V gene: TRBV5-1; clone size: -; CDR3 protein: CASSSMQQAYEQYF; CDR3 DNA: TGCGCCAGCAGCTCCATGCAGCAGGCCTACGAGCAGTACTTC
D gene: -; J gene: TRBJ2-6; V gene: TRBV19; clone size: -; CDR3 protein: CATITGANVLTF; CDR3 DNA: TGTGCCACCATTACTGGGGCCAACGTCCTGACTTTC
D gene: -; J gene: TRBJ2-1; V gene: TRBV27; clone size: few; CDR3 protein: CASSLLGEQFF; CDR3 DNA: TGTGCCAGCAGTTTGTTAGGTGAGCAGTTCTTC
D gene: -; J gene: TRBJ1-1; V gene: TRBV5-8; clone size: -; CDR3 protein: CASSLVETEAFF; CDR3 DNA: TGTGCCAGCAGCTTGGTTGAAACTGAAGCTTTCTTT
D gene: TRBD2; J gene: TRBJ2-7; V gene: TRBV27; clone size: -; CDR3 protein: CASSSTPLAGGPYEQYF; CDR3 DNA: TGTGCCAGCAGTTCGACCCCCCTAGCGGGAGGGCCATACGAGCAGTACTTC
D gene: -; J gene: TRBJ1-2; V gene: TRBV11-2; clone size: few; CDR3 protein: CASSLDHEANYGYTF; CDR3 DNA: TGTGCCAGCAGCTTAGATCACGAGGCTAACTATGGCTACACCTTC
D gene: -; J gene: TRBJ2-5; V gene: TRBV15; clone size: -; CDR3 protein: CATSRVGGGGETQYF; CDR3 DNA: TGTGCCACCAGCAGAGTTGGAGGGGGCGGTGAGACCCAGTACTTC